This TCR beta chain was sequenced during a study of cytomegalovirus exposure and HLA in healthy donors. Study findings and constraints: Most TCR sequences were rare, but some public TCRs occurred in many donors. There were reportedly fewer N-insertions in an Asian-associated ancestry cluster than the roughly 700-donor mean, in a later analysis.

The PCR had 60 Vbeta and 13 Jbeta primers. Repertoires were generated with immunoSEQ multiplex PCR, while TCRdb's copy carries only in-frame clones and drops some. The data hold about 250,000 clones, with about 75% observed a single time. About this clone itself: Its target is unknown.

CDR3 length: 16 amino acids. Trimming cost V 3 bases and J 6 bases; bases outside gene matches: 10. Germline V lookup: CDR1 KGHSH, CDR2 LQKENI. Input material: PBMCs. The chain joins TRBV18 to TRBJ2-2; 7 bases line up with TRBD2. This TCR was recovered from a female donor in good health and CMV-seronegative. The CDR3 sequence: CASSPLAVLQSGELFF. The CDR3 nucleotides read TGTGCCAGCTCACCTCTAGCGGTCCTCCAGTCCGGGGAGCTGTTTTTT.